This T cell receptor (beta chain) was found in a study of Ad26.COV2.S vaccination and SARS-CoV-2 variants. On the study more broadly: In the study, Ad26.COV2.S was injected intramuscularly once, or twice 56 days apart.

Trimming stripped 5 bases from V and 0 bases from J, with 5 bases between. Germline V gene data show CDR1 as SNHLY and CDR2 as FYNNEI. This CDR3 comprises 12 residues. For this clone: Its antigen is still unknown. At the DNA level, this CDR3 is encoded by other sequences in the same sample as well.

This sample's treatment: some 20 received Ad26.COV2.S at low or high dose, single or two shots; about five received placebo; per-sample allocation not given. Sampling happened 63 days after the first vaccine or placebo injection. Findings and limits, study-wide: Breadth, reportedly substantial, characterized the spike-specific CD8+ and CD4+ T cell responses after vaccination. TCR breadth and depth estimates may have understated total T cell responses. Vaccine recipients had higher spike-specific TCR breadth than placebo recipients.

Profiled with immunoSEQ multiplex PCR; TCRdb holds only in-frame clones, not every one. In the table there are about 350,000 clones, approximately 81% of which are singletons. The chain is built from TRBV2 and TRBJ2-7; D call uncertain. Sequenced material: peripheral blood, taken in a trial of Ad26.COV2.S vaccine versus placebo. This clonotype was sampled from a person aged 18-60 years who received the Ad26.COV2.S COVID-19 vaccine or a placebo. The CDR3 loop is CASSPSSYEQYF. DNA of the CDR3: TGTGCCAGCAGTCCTAGCTCCTACGAGCAGTACTTC.